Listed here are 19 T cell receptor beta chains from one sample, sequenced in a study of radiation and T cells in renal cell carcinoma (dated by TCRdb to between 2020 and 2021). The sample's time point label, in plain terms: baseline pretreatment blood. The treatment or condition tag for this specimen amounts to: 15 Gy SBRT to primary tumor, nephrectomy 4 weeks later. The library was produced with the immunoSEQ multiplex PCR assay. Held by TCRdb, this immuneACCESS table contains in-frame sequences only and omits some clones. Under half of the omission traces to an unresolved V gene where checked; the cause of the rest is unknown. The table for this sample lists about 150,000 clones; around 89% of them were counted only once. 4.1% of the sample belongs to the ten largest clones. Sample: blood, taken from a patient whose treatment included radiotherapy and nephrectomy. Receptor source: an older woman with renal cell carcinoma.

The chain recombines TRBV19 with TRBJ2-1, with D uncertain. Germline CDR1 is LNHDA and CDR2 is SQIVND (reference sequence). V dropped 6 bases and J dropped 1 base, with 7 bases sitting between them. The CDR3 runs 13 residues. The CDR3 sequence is CASRFGSYNEQFF. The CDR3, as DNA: TGTGCCAGTAGATTCGGTTCCTACAATGAGCAGTTCTTC.

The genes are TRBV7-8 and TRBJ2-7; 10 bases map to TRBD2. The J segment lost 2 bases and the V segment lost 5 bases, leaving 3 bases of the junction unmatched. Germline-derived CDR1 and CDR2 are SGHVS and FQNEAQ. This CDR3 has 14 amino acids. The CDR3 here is CASSLSGGTYEQYF. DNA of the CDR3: TGTGCCAGCAGCCTTAGCGGGGGGACCTACGAGCAGTACTTC. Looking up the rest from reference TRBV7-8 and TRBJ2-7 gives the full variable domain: GAGVSQSPRYKVAKRGQDVALRCDPISGHVSLFWYQQALGQGPEFLTYFQNEAQLDKSGLPSDRFFAERPEGSVSTLKIQRTQQEDSAVYLCASSLSGGTYEQYFGPGTRLTVT.

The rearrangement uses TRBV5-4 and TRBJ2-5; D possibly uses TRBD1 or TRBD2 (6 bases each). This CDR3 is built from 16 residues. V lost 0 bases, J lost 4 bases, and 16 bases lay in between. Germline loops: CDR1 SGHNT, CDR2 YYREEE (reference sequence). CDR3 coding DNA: TGTGCCAGCAGCTTGGCCGGGCAAGGGGGGAGAGAGACCCAGTACTTC. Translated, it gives CASSLAGQGGRETQYF.

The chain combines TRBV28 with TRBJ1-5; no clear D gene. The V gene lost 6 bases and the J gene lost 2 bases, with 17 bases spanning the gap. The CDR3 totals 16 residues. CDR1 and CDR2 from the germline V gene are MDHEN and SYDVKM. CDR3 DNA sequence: TGTGCCAGCAGCCCCCGCCTTGGTGGGGGCAATCAGCCCCAGCATTTT. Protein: CASSPRLGGGNQPQHF.

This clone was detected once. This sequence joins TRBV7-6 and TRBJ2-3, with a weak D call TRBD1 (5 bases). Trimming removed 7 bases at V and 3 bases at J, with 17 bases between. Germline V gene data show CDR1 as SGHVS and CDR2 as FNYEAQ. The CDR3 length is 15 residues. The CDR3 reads CASTPQEGVTDTQYF. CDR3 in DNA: TGTGCCAGCACCCCCCAAGAAGGGGTAACAGATACGCAGTATTTT.

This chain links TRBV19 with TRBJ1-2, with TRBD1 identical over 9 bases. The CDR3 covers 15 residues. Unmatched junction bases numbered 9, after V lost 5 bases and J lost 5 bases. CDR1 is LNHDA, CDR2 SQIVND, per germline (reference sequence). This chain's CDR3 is CASSLNTGTGYGYTF. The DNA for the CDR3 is TGTGCCAGTAGTCTCAACACCGGGACAGGGTATGGCTACACCTTC.

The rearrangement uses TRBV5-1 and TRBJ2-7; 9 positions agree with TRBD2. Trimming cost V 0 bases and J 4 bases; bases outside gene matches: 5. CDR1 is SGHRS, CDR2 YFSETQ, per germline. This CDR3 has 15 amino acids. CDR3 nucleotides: TGCGCCAGCAGCTTGGTGGCTAGCGGGGTTTACGAGCAGTACTTC. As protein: CASSLVASGVYEQYF.

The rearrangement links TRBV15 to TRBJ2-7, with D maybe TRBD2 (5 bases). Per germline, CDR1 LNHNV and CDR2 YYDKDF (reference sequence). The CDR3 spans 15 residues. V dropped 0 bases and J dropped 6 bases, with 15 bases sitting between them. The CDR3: CATSRDRRGLGEQYF. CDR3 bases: TGTGCCACCAGCAGAGATCGAAGAGGGCTCGGCGAGCAGTACTTC.

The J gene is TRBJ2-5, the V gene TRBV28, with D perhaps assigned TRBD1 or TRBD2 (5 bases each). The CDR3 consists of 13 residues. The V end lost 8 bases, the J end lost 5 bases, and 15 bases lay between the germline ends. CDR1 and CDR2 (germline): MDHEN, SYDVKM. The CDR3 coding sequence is TGTGCCAGCGGTGAGAGGTGGGGGGAGACCCAGTACTTC. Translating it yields CASGERWGETQYF.

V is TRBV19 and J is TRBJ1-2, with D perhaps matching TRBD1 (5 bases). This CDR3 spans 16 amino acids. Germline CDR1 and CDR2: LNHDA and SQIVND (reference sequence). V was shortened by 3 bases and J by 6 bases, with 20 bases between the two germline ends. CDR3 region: CASSIVMRQGTNGYTF. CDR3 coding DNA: TGTGCCAGTAGTATCGTTATGCGTCAGGGAACGAATGGCTACACCTTC.

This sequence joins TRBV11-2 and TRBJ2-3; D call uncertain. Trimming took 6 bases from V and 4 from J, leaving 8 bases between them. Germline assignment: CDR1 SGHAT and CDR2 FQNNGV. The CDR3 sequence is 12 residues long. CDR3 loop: CASSPRPDTQYF. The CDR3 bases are TGTGCCAGCAGTCCTAGGCCAGATACGCAGTATTTT.

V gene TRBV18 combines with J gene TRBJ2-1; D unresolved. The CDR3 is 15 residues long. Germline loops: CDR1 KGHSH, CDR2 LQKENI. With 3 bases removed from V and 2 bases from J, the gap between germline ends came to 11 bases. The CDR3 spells CASSPGSHAYNEQFF. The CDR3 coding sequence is TGTGCCAGCTCACCGGGGTCCCACGCCTACAATGAGCAGTTCTTC.

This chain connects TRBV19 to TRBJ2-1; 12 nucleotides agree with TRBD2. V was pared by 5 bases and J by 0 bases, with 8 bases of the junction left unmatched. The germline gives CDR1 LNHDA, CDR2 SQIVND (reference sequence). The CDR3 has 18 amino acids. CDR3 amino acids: CASSELAGGATSYNEQFF. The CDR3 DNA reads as TGTGCCAGTAGTGAACTAGCGGGGGGTGCAACCTCCTACAATGAGCAGTTCTTC.

CDR3: CASSVEGFSPLHF. The CDR3 DNA reads TGTGCCAGCAGCGTAGAAGGGTTCTCACCCCTCCACTTT. The chain employs TRBV9 and TRBJ1-6; no clear D gene. The CDR3 is 13 amino acids. V shed 0 bases and J shed 10 bases, with 8 bases lying between them. Germline V lookup: CDR1 SGDLS, CDR2 YYNGEE.

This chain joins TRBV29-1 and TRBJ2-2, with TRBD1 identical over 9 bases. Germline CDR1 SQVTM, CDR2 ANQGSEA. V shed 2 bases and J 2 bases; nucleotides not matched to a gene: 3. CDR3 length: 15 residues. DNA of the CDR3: TGCAGCGTTGAAAAGGACAGGGGAAACACCGGGGAGCTGTTTTTT. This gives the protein CSVEKDRGNTGELFF.

The CDR3 loop reads CASSSVGGVGYGYTF. The CDR3 region has the DNA TGTGCCAGCAGCTCCGTAGGGGGGGTGGGCTATGGCTACACCTTC. The V gene is TRBV7-2, the J gene TRBJ1-2; TRBD1 might be the D (6 bases). CDR3 length: 15 amino acids. Germline values: CDR1 SGHTA, CDR2 FQGNSA. The V end lost 4 bases, the J end lost 4 bases, and 16 bases lay between the germline ends.

As DNA, the CDR3 is TGTGCCAGCAGCCCCAGGGTAGGGAAGGACACTGAAGCTTTCTTT. Translating gives CASSPRVGKDTEAFF. The chain carries TRBV7-2 and TRBJ1-1, with D possibly being TRBD1 (5 bases). V lost 5 bases to trimming and J lost 3 bases, with 16 bases between them. The germline gives CDR1 SGHTA, CDR2 FQGNSA. This CDR3 spans 15 amino acids.

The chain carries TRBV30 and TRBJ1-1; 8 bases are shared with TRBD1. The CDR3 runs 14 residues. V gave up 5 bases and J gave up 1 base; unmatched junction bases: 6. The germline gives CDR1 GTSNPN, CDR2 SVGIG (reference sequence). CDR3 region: CAWGPGGANTEAFF. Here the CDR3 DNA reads TGTGCCTGGGGCCCAGGGGGCGCGAACACTGAAGCTTTCTTT.

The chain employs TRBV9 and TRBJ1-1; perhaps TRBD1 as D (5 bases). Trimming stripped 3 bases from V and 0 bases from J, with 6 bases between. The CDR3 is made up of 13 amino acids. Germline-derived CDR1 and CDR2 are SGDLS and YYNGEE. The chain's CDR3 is CASSEGVNTEAFF. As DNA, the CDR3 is TGTGCCAGCAGCGAAGGGGTGAACACTGAAGCTTTCTTT.